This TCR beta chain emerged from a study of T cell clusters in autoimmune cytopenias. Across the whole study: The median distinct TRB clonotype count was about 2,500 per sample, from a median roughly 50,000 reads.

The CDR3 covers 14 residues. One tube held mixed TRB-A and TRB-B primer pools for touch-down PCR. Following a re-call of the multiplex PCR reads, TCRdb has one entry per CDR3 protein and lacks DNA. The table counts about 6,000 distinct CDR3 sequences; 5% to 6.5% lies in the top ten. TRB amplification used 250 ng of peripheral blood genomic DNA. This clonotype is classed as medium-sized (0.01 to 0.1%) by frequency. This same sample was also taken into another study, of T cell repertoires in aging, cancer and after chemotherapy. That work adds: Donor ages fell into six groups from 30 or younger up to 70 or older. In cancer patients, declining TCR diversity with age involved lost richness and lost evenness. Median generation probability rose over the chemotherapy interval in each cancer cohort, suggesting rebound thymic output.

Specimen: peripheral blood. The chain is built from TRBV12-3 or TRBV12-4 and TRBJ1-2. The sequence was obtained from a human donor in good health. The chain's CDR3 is CASRPSGEGNGYTF.